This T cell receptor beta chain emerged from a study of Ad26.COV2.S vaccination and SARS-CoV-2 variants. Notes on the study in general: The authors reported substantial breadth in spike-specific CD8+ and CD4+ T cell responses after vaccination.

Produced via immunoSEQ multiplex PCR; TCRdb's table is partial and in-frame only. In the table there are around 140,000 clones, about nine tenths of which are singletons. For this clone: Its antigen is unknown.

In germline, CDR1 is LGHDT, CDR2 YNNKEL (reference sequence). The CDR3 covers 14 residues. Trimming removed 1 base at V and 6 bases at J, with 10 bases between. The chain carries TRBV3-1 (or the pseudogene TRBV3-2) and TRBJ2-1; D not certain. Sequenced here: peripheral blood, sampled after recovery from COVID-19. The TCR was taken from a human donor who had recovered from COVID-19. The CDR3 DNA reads TGTGCCAGCAGCCAAGGGACCTCCCTCAATGAGCAGTTCTTC. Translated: CASSQGTSLNEQFF.